This T cell receptor beta chain appears in the sequencing data of a study of blood T cell repertoires in COVID-19. Background on the study: Collection of acute and convalescent COVID-19 samples took place in the United States, Italy and Spain.

Cohort allocation depended upon clinical history that participants reported. Germline CDR1 and CDR2: MNHNS and SASEGT. The CDR3 has 15 amino acids. V was cut by 2 bases and J by 1 base, with 8 bases left in between. Here immunoSEQ multiplex PCR was the method, and the copy in TCRdb shows in-frame clones only, minus some. Here the sample spans hundreds of thousands of clones, 75% to 90% being singletons. Sequenced: PBMCs or T cells enriched from blood (not recorded which). The TCR originated in a man aged 18 to 30 who had recovered from COVID-19. V usage is TRBV6-1 and J usage is TRBJ2-2; D is unresolved. For the CDR3, the DNA is TGTGCCAGCAGTGAATTCATGTTGAACACCGGGGAGCTGTTTTTT. This codes for CASSEFMLNTGELFF.